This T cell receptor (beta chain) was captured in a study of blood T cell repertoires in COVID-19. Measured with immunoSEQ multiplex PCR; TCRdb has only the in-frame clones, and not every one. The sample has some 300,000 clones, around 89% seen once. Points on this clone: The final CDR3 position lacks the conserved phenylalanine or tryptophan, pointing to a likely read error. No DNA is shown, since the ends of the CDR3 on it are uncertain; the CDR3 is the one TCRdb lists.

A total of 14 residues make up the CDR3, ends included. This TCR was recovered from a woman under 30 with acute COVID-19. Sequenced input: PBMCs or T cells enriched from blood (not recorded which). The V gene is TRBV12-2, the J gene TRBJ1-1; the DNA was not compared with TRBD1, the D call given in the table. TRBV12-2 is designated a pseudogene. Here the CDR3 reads CASRLVLGTRGPKC.